The clone carrying this TCR beta chain was counted a few times. Antigen: not known. The record originates from a study of T cells in Graves' hyperthyroidism and ophthalmopathy. Study-wide results and limits: Ophthalmopathy got predicted by the model a median around 6.8 months before its onset.

Losses at the gene ends were 6 bases for V and 7 bases for J; bases not matched to a gene: 7. The CDR3 extends over 15 amino acids. RNA transcripts were the template for amplifying TCR beta CDR3 regions. Primed by the HTBI set, a first-round RT-PCR was run on the TCR CDR3. TCRdb re-called the multiplex PCR reads through MiXCR, storing one row per CDR3 protein. Counted here are about 640,000 distinct CDR3 sequences, roughly 20% occurring once; the ten biggest clones make up about 35%. Patients with uncontrolled infections, other autoimmune diseases, pregnancy or lactation were excluded. This receptor was taken from a man aged 25-45 years with Graves' ophthalmopathy. Sequenced input: blood. The chain uses TRBV12-3 or TRBV12-4 and TRBJ2-1; 12 nucleotides line up with TRBD2. Written as DNA, the CDR3 is TGTGCCAGCAGACATCCTAGCGGGAGGGGGAATGAGCAGTTCTTC. Translating it yields CASRHPSGRGNEQFF.